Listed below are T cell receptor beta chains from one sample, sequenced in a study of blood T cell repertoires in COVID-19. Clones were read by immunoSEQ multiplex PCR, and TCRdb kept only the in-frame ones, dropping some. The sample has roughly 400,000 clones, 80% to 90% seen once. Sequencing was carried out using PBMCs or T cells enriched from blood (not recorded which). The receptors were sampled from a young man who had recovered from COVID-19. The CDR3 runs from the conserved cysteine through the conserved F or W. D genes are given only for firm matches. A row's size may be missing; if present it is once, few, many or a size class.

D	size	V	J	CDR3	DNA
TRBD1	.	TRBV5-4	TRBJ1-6	CASNEGGQANHSPLHF	TGTGCCAGCAACGAGGGTGGACAGGCGAACCATTCACCCCTCCACTTT
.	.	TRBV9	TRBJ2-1	CASSVGLSASYNEQFF	TGTGCCAGCAGCGTAGGTCTTAGCGCCTCCTACAATGAGCAGTTCTTC
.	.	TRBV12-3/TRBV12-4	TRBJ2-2	CASTVTGELFF	TGTGCCAGCACCGTAACCGGGGAGCTGTTTTTT
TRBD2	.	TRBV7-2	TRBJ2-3	CASSFSGGSVDTQYF	TGTGCCAGCAGCTTTAGCGGGGGCAGCGTTGATACGCAGTATTTT
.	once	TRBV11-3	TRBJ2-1	CASSHRGSYNEQFF	TGTGCCAGCAGCCACCGGGGCTCCTACAATGAGCAGTTCTTC
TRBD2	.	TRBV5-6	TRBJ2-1	CASVVGGRAHNEQFF	TGTGCCAGCGTTGTCGGCGGGAGGGCCCACAATGAGCAGTTCTTC
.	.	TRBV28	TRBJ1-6	CASSWAVHRYNSPLHF	TGTGCCAGCAGTTGGGCAGTCCACCGGTATAATTCACCCCTCCACTTT
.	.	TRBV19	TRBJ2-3	CASSSQGTDTQYF	TGTGCCAGTAGTTCCCAGGGAACAGATACGCAGTATTTT
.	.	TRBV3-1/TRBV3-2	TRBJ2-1	CASSQDLGGYNEQFF	TGTGCCAGCAGCCAAGATTTAGGCGGATACAATGAGCAGTTCTTC
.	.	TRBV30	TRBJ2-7	CAYSGFTYEQYF	TGTGCCTACTCCGGGTTTACCTACGAGCAGTACTTC
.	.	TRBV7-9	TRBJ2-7	CASSPRDSTYEQYF	TGTGCCAGCAGCCCCAGAGACAGTACCTACGAGCAGTACTTC
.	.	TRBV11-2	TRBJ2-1	CASSFSSGEQFF	TGTGCCAGCAGCTTTTCATCCGGTGAGCAGTTCTTC
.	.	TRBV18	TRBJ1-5	CASSPAGNQPQHF	TGTGCCAGCTCACCGGCGGGCAATCAGCCCCAGCATTTT
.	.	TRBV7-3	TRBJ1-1	CASSLTGAVSTEAFF	TGTGCCAGCAGCTTAACGGGGGCGGTCTCGACTGAAGCTTTCTTT
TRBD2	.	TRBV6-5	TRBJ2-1	CASRNSGGAGFF	TGTGCCAGCAGAAATAGCGGGGGGGCTGGGTTCTTC
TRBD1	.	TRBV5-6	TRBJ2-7	CASSFWTGNLDYEQYF	TGTGCCAGCAGCTTTTGGACAGGGAACTTAGACTACGAGCAGTACTTC
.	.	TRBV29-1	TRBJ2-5	CSVLTSQETQYF	TGCAGCGTTCTGACAAGCCAAGAGACCCAGTACTTC